This TCR beta chain appears in the sequencing data of a study of shared clonotypes between healthy human individuals (dated by TCRdb to the early 2020s). Study-wide context: The cohort comprised a couple of women and a few men aged 18 to 49 years. For each donor, CD4 naive and CD4 memory were each given three plates, CD8 naive was given two plates, and CD8 memory was given one plate. The study deeply sequenced blood TCR repertoires of about five healthy adults to estimate repertoire size and the extent of clonotype sharing between individuals. Different laboratories and diverse techniques were used to prepare libraries and sequence TCR repertoires, to increase sequencing depth and limit assay-specific biases. Leukapheresis yielded between about 0.9 and 9 billion PBMCs per donor.

Using the deep immunoSEQ assay, TCR CDR3 regions were amplified from genomic DNA by multiplex PCR. For each cell subset, the extracted genomic DNA was distributed evenly across all wells of several immunoSEQ 96-well plates, and each plate served as one replicate. Each replicate PCR for sorted subsets received around 0.2 ug genomic DNA, equal to 28,000 or so T cell genomes. The purified libraries were quantified using a Qubit 3.0 fluorometer, sized with a Bioanalyzer 2100, and then quantified again using the KAPA Library Quantification kit. Every immunoSEQ 96-well plate was sequenced on a dedicated single-read 150-cycle Illumina NextSeq 550 flow cell. For the original study's pipeline: Because only junctional sequences without quality scores were contained in the immunoSEQ output, filtering matching that applied to full-length reads could not be performed. Sequences were annotated with PyIR, a Python wrapper for IgBLAST v1.9, and V/J genes and CDR3 were assigned using IMGT germline references. Reads with weak V/J assignments (E-value above 1e-6), missing CDR3, stop codons, out-of-frame junctions, or ambiguous translated residues were removed. A V3J clonotype was defined by an identical inferred V gene, J gene, and CDR3 amino acid sequence. To compute the percentage overlap between repertoires, the number of shared unique clonotypes was divided by the size of the smaller repertoire. Richness of each repertoire was evaluated using RTK rarefaction, the Chao1 estimator, and Recon v2.1 estimates of unobserved clonotypes. OLGA was used to compute generation probabilities for all TCRbeta clonotypes that the gDNA method yielded from a few donors. Entries here come from immuneACCESS through TCRdb and include only in-frame sequences with V and J called. Some clones fail to appear in such tables; in the studies checked, an unresolved V gene covers under half of the shortfall, and the cause of the remainder is unknown. Clone size and V and J calls were adopted from that table, with D and trimming inferred from the DNA. Across this sample there are over a million clones, with about 77% seen only once. The ten largest account for over 1.3% of the sample.

Summary of the overall study and its limitations: The small number of donors limited the genetic and exposure-history diversity represented. Pairwise subsampling led to the expectation that sequencing depth would affect the degree of clonotype sharing among donors. Higher generation probabilities were observed for clonotypes shared by all four sorted-subset donors than for non-shared clonotypes. Sampling was restricted to blood, and TCR repertoires in tissues likely differ from the TCR repertoires found in blood. When a few donors were compared, the shared fraction of clonotypes was about 5% for naive CD4, about 4% for naive CD8, about 2.5% for memory CD4, and around 0.37% for memory CD8. Even with the large sequencing depth, rarefaction of the sorted-subset datasets indicated that sequencing was incomplete. Naive subsets generally had larger estimated clonotype richness than memory subsets did.

The donors were healthy, HIV-negative adults with no recently reported acute infections or vaccinations. Every donor was a Caucasian adult living in Nashville, Tennessee, USA. Magnetic negative selection was used to enrich CD4+ T cells, after which naive cells were positively selected on CD45RA and the negative fraction became the memory subset. Blood was obtained by leukapheresis, after which PBMCs were separated by Ficoll-Histopaque density gradient centrifugation and cryopreserved in liquid nitrogen vapor phase. Analytical flow cytometry was used to check the purity and quantity of each magnetically sorted T cell population. Genomic DNA was isolated from every sorted fraction and measured by UV absorbance on a Nanodrop 2000c. To note about this clone: It lacks a known antigen. No much larger clone exists at a distance of one base, and base qualities are not known.

The specimen sequenced was memory CD4+ T cells sorted from blood. Explained via the paper, the cell subset or site label denotes: CD45RA-negative fraction. The TCR was taken from a man aged 18 to 30 in good health.

The DNA is TGTGCCAGCAGTGAAGCGTCCCCAGAGACCCAGTACTTC. It encodes CASSEASPETQYF. This receptor chain uses TRBV2 and TRBJ2-5; the D gene is not confidently resolved. CDR1 and CDR2, per the germline V gene, are SNHLY and FYNNEI. The V end loses 0 bases and the J end loses 4 bases, and a stretch of 6 bases separates them. There are 13 amino acids in the CDR3, from cysteine to phenylalanine inclusive. Here the CDR3 DNA is all that survives: 39 bases in frame from base 1.